This T cell receptor (beta chain) was sequenced for a study of control samples from healthy donors and cancer patients. V was trimmed by 4 bases and J by 6 bases, leaving 15 bases between them. Germline-derived CDR1 and CDR2 are SGHTA and FQGNSA. The CDR3 is made up of 15 amino acids. TCRdb keeps only in-frame clones here, not all; method: immunoSEQ multiplex PCR. This table holds about 250,000 clones, around 80% found once. This chain uses TRBV7-2 with TRBJ2-2; a weak D match, TRBD2 (6 bases). Specimen: PBMCs. The TCR originated in a woman in her fifties or sixties with lung cancer. CDR3 region: CASSSLLGEAGELFF. The CDR3 DNA reads TGTGCCAGCAGCTCCCTTCTCGGGGAGGCCGGGGAGCTGTTTTTT. Full variable domain (missing parts from reference TRBV7-2 and TRBJ2-2): GAGVSQSPSNKVTEKGKDVELRCDPISGHTALYWYRQSLGQGLEFLIYFQGNSAPDKSGLPSDRFSAERTGGSVSTLTIQRTQQEDSAVYLCASSSLLGEAGELFFGEGSRLTVL.